These 9 T cell receptor beta chains were all obtained from the same sample, sequenced in a study of T cells in Graves' hyperthyroidism and ophthalmopathy. Authors of the study amplified TCR beta CDR3 regions from RNA transcripts. First-round RT-PCR targeting the TCR CDR3 was performed with the HTBI primer set. From the multiplex PCR reads, TCRdb called clonotypes with MiXCR, one entry per CDR3 protein. The sample shows tens of thousands of distinct CDR3 sequences, approximately 45% of them seen only once. The specimen was blood. These receptors originate from a woman aged 30 to 39 with Graves' hyperthyroidism.

This chain joins TRBV20-1 and TRBJ2-3; D is possibly TRBD2 (6 bases). Looked up from germline, CDR1 is DFQATT and CDR2 is SNEGSKA (reference sequence). Trimming stripped 6 bases from V and 1 base from J, with 20 bases between. The CDR3 has 16 residues. As DNA, the CDR3 is TGCAGTGCCATCCTCTTGGAGGGAAAGGGCACAGATACGCAGTATTTT. Residues: CSAILLEGKGTDTQYF.

Turning to this clonotype: Germline is not matched at one junction end, which may reflect a read error. This chain links TRBV7-2 with TRBJ2-7; perhaps TRBD2 as D (6 bases). The germline gives CDR1 SGHTA, CDR2 FQGNSA. The CDR3 loop spans 15 amino acids. DNA of the CDR3: TGTGCCAGCAGCTTAGCGGGCGGGGCAACCTACGAGCAGTGCTTC. The encoded protein is CASSLAGGATYEQCF.

This clonotype has at least ten counts. The chain uses TRBV15 and TRBJ1-1; maybe TRBD1 (6 bases). Trimming shortened V by 3 bases and J by 10 bases, and 18 bases separated the two germline ends. This CDR3 is 14 amino acids long. Germline CDR1 reads LNHNV; CDR2 reads YYDKDF (reference sequence). The CDR3 region is CATSRPGGGAGAFF. CDR3 DNA: TGTGCCACCAGCAGGCCGGGGGGGGGGGCTGGAGCTTTCTTT.

Many counts were recorded for this clonotype. V is TRBV6-5 and J is TRBJ2-7; 7 nucleotides align to TRBD2. The length of the CDR3 is 16 residues. Per germline, CDR1 MNHEY and CDR2 SVGAGI. V lost 5 bases, J lost 4 bases, and 14 bases stayed unmatched. In DNA form, the CDR3 reads TGTGCCAGCAGTACTCCCACTAGCGTGAAGGGGTACGAGCAGTACTTC. Translation gives CASSTPTSVKGYEQYF.

This clonotype is medium-sized within its sample. The V and J genes are TRBV7-7 and TRBJ2-1; the D call may be TRBD1 or TRBD2 (5 bases each). Per the germline V gene, CDR1 is SSHAT and CDR2 is FNYEAQ (reference sequence). The CDR3 is made up of 13 amino acids. CDR3 amino acids: CACSGTANNEQFF. In DNA, the CDR3 is TGTGCATGTTCCGGGACGGCCAACAATGAGCAGTTCTTC. Full variable domain (missing parts from reference TRBV7-7 and TRBJ2-1): GAGVSQSPRYKVTKRGQDVTLRCDPISSHATLYWYQQALGQGPEFLTYFNYEAQPDKSGLPSDRFSAERPEGSISTLTIQRTEQRDSAMYRCACSGTANNEQFFGPGTRLTVL.

The J gene is TRBJ1-4, the V gene TRBV19, with unresolved D. CDR3 size: 16 residues. Germline CDR1 LNHDA, CDR2 SQIVND (reference sequence). The V end lost 3 bases, the J end lost 0 bases, and 11 bases lay between the germline ends. The CDR3 coding sequence is TGTGCCAGTAGTATCGGGGTCTCTGCAACTAATGAAAAACTGTTTTTT. It specifies CASSIGVSATNEKLFF. Drawing the rest from reference TRBV19 and TRBJ1-4, the complete variable domain is DGGITQSPKYLFRKEGQNVTLSCEQNLNHDAMYWYRQDPGQGLRLIYYSQIVNDFQKGDIAEGYSVSREKKESFPLTVTSAQKNPTAFYLCASSIGVSATNEKLFFGSGTQLSVL.

The CDR3 DNA reads as TGTGCCAGCAGTGAACGACTGTATGATTCCTACGAGCAGTACTTC. It specifies CASSERLYDSYEQYF. The rearrangement joins TRBV2 to TRBJ2-7; D gene unclear. With 2 bases removed from V and 1 base from J, the gap between germline ends came to 12 bases. Per germline, CDR1 SNHLY and CDR2 FYNNEI. The CDR3 spans 15 residues.

About this clonotype itself: Mismatch with germline at one junction end may stem from a read error. This chain uses TRBV14 with TRBJ2-2, with D possibly matching TRBD2 (5 bases). Per germline, CDR1 SGHDN and CDR2 FVKESK. The CDR3 extends over 15 amino acids. CDR3 in DNA: TGTGCCAGCAGCCTTGCAAGGAGGCTGACCGGGGAGCTGTTTTTC. This translates into CASSLARRLTGELFF. Combining the CDR3 with reference TRBV14 and TRBJ2-2 gives the whole variable domain EAGVTQFPSHSVIEKGQTVTLRCDPISGHDNLYWYRRVMGKEIKFLLHFVKESKQDESGMPNNRFLAERTGGTYSTLKVQPAELEDSGVYFCASSLARRLTGELFFGEGSRLTVL.

Worth noting for this clonotype: The junction shows a germline mismatch at one end, possibly a read error. The chain carries TRBV11-2 and TRBJ2-1; D is unclear. The germline V gene encodes CDR1 SGHAT and CDR2 FQNNGV. CDR3 length: 12 residues. CDR3 in amino acids: CASSSEDSRQLF. In DNA form, the CDR3 reads TGTGCCAGCAGCTCCGAGGATAGCCGTCAGCTCTTC.